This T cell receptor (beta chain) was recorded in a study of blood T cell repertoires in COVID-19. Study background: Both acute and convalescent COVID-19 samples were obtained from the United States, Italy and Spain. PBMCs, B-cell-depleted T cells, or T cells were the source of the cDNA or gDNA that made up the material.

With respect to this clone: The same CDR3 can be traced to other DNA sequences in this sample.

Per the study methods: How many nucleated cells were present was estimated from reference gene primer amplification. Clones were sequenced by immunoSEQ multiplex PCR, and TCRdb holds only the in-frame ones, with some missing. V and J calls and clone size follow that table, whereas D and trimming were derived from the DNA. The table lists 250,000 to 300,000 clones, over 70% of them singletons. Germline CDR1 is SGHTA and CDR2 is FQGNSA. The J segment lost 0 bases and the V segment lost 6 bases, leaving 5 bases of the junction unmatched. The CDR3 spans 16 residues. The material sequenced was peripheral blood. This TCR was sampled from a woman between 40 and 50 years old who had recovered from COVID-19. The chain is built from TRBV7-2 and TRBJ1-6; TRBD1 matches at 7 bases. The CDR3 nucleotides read TGTGCCAGCAGAAGACAGGGTAGCTCCTATAATTCACCCCTCCACTTT. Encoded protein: CASRRQGSSYNSPLHF.